These 19 T cell receptor beta chains came from one sample sequenced in a study of a mutant IDH1 vaccine in newly diagnosed glioma. Generated by immunoSEQ multiplex PCR, the TCRdb table keeps only in-frame clones and is missing some. The data hold 10,000 to 15,000 clones, with roughly 72% observed a single time. These receptors' targets are unknown. Time point indicated: week 47, end of study. Each dose of the vaccine consisted of 300 ug of mutant IDH1 20-mer peptide, with topical imiquimod. Sample: PBMCs, taken from a glioma patient whose treatment included an IDH1 peptide vaccine. The source of these receptors is a woman aged 40 to 50 with glioma.

The V call is TRBV4-1, the J call TRBJ1-1; 7 bases agree with TRBD1. CDR3 length: 18 amino acids. V gave up 3 bases and J gave up 4 bases; unmatched junction bases: 17. Germline V gene data show CDR1 as MGHRA and CDR2 as YSYEKL. The CDR3 bases are TGCGCCAGCAGCCAGACCCAGGGGGGGGGCCGAACGAGCACTGAAGCTTTCTTT. This sequence encodes CASSQTQGGGRTSTEAFF.

The rearrangement links TRBV28 to TRBJ2-1; 7 nucleotides match TRBD2. The CDR3 spans 15 residues. Germline V CDR1 and CDR2: MDHEN, SYDVKM. V lost 7 bases and J lost 10; bases outside the gene matches: 16. CDR3 nucleotides: TGTGCCAGCACTTCCTTTTCGGGACTACCGATAGAGCAGTTCTTC. As protein: CASTSFSGLPIEQFF.

This clone has just a few counts. The rearrangement uses TRBV7-9 and TRBJ1-1; D is uncertain. The CDR3 is 17 amino acids. Germline V gene sequence: CDR1 SEHNR, CDR2 FQNEAQ (reference sequence). The ends were cut back, 5 bases at V and 0 bases at J, with 19 bases in the middle. CDR3 sequence (DNA): TGTGCCAGCAGCGGCGCCCGGAAATACTTCATGAACACTGAAGCTTTCTTT. This encodes CASSGARKYFMNTEAFF.

The chain links TRBV10-3 to TRBJ2-7; a weak D match, TRBD2 (6 bases). In germline, CDR1 is ENHRY, CDR2 SYGVKD. Trimming stripped 6 bases from V and 1 base from J, with 10 bases between. The CDR3 consists of 13 residues. The CDR3 DNA reads TGTGCCATCAGCCCGACTAGTTCCTACGAGCAGTACTTC. Its translation: CAISPTSSYEQYF.

V is TRBV28 and J is TRBJ2-3, with D possibly being TRBD1 or TRBD2 (5 bases each). The germline gives CDR1 MDHEN, CDR2 SYDVKM. The V end was cut by 6 bases, the J end by 4 bases, with 32 bases between. There are 20 residues in the CDR3. The DNA of the CDR3 is TGTGCCAGCAGCCCTGCCCGCGGTAAGAGGAGCGGTTGGGGGTCAGATACGCAGTATTTT. Its translation: CASSPARGKRSGWGSDTQYF.

This chain links TRBV27 with TRBJ2-4; D unclear. The CDR3 consists of 13 residues. Germline V gene data show CDR1 as MNHEY and CDR2 as SMNVEV (reference sequence). The V gene lost 2 bases and the J gene lost 2 bases, with 4 bases spanning the gap. CDR3: CASSLAPKNIQYF. CDR3 nucleotides: TGTGCCAGCAGTTTAGCCCCCAAAAACATTCAGTACTTC.

This clone was seen a few times. V usage is TRBV7-2 and J usage is TRBJ1-1; 7 nucleotides agree with TRBD1. The CDR3 runs 14 residues. V shed 7 bases, J shed 4 bases, and the junction held 9 bases outside the gene matches. Germline CDR1 is SGHTA and CDR2 is FQGNSA. The CDR3 sequence: CASKQGQVGTEAFF. CDR3 DNA sequence: TGTGCCAGCAAACAGGGGCAAGTGGGCACTGAAGCTTTCTTT.

The J gene is TRBJ2-1, the V gene TRBV1; the listed D gene, TRBD2, was not tested against the DNA. TRBV1 is a pseudogene segment. CDR3 length: 18 amino acids. The CDR3 coding sequence is TGCACCAGCAGCCAAGATCCGGGCGGGACCGTGGACTACAATGAGCAGTTCTTC. Its translation: CTSSQDPGGTVDYNEQFF.

This chain's CDR3 is CASSYLQGKRNTIYF. Written as DNA, the CDR3 is TGTGCCAGCAGCTATTTACAGGGCAAGCGAAACACCATATATTTT. This chain joins TRBV7-9 and TRBJ1-3, with D perhaps matching TRBD1 (6 bases). Per the germline V gene, CDR1 is SEHNR and CDR2 is FQNEAQ (reference sequence). V was cut by 4 bases and J by 5 bases, with 15 bases left in between. This CDR3 is built from 15 residues.

This clone was counted between two and nine times. The chain recombines TRBV27 with TRBJ2-1, with 10 nucleotides matching TRBD1. Germline V gene sequence: CDR1 MNHEY, CDR2 SMNVEV (reference sequence). J lost 6 bases, V lost 5 bases, and 10 bases had no gene match. The CDR3 spans 16 residues. The CDR3 region is CASSPLRTGGFNEQFF. The DNA for the CDR3 is TGTGCCAGCAGTCCCCTGAGGACAGGGGGTTTCAATGAGCAGTTCTTC.

The V and J genes are TRBV28 and TRBJ2-5; 9 nucleotides match TRBD1. With V trimmed by 9 bases and J by 5 bases, 13 bases remained unmatched. Germline V gene data show CDR1 as MDHEN and CDR2 as SYDVKM. This CDR3 comprises 15 residues. The CDR3 DNA reads as TGTGCCAGTCACCCTCCCGGGACAGGGTTGGAGACCCAGTACTTC. Translating gives CASHPPGTGLETQYF.

This clone was found a few times. The CDR3 reads CASSYSGELTF. The CDR3 nucleotides read TGTGCCAGCAGTTACTCGGGAGAACTTACCTTC. The chain joins TRBV6-5 to TRBJ1-2; no reliable D call. The V gene's germline CDR1 is MNHEY and CDR2 SVGAGI. Trimming shortened V by 0 bases and J by 14 bases, and 10 bases separated the two germline ends. The CDR3 extends over 11 amino acids.

This clone was observed a handful of times. V and J are TRBV4-3 and TRBJ1-1; D call uncertain. This CDR3 region has 14 residues. The V gene lost 1 base and the J gene lost 7 bases, with 13 bases spanning the gap. Germline V lookup: CDR1 LGHNA, CDR2 YSLEER. The CDR3 DNA sequence: TGCGCCAGCAGCCAAGGGTCCGGGGTAGATGAAGCTTTCTTT. Translation: CASSQGSGVDEAFF.

The genes are TRBV29-1 and TRBJ2-6, with D uncertain. This CDR3 has 15 amino acids. Trimming removed 4 bases at V and 0 bases at J, with 10 bases between. The V gene's germline CDR1 is SQVTM and CDR2 ANQGSEA. As DNA, the CDR3 is TGCAGCGTTGGGGTCTGGGACTCTGGGGCCAACGTCCTGACTTTC. Encoded protein: CSVGVWDSGANVLTF.

The chain recombines TRBV19 with TRBJ2-3; 8 nucleotides agree with TRBD2. Trimming at V came to 3 bases and at J to 0 bases, leaving 8 bases not matched to a gene. The V gene's germline CDR1 is LNHDA and CDR2 SQIVND (reference sequence). CDR3 length: 17 residues. CDR3 nucleotides: TGTGCCAGTAGTATTTCTAGCGGGCCGTTTAGCACAGATACGCAGTATTTT. It is translated as CASSISSGPFSTDTQYF.

J is TRBJ2-5 and V is TRBV11-2, with D unclear. Trimming shortened V by 1 base and J by 1 base, and 7 bases separated the two germline ends. CDR1 SGHAT and CDR2 FQNNGV come from the germline V gene. The CDR3 extends over 14 amino acids. CDR3 in amino acids: CASSLGNRQETQYF. CDR3 nucleotides: TGTGCCAGCAGCTTAGGGAATCGCCAAGAGACCCAGTACTTC.

The chain couples TRBV4-1 to TRBJ2-1, with 7 nucleotides matching TRBD2. This CDR3 is 15 amino acids long. The junction had 4 bases not matched to a gene; V was cut back by 0 bases and J by 5 bases. Looked up from germline, CDR1 is MGHRA and CDR2 is YSYEKL. This CDR3 is CASSQEIREDNEQFF. The CDR3 DNA follows: TGCGCCAGCAGCCAAGAGATCCGGGAGGACAATGAGCAGTTCTTC.

The gene calls are TRBV18 and TRBJ2-2, with a possible D match to TRBD1 (6 bases). Deletions cut 2 bases from V and 7 bases from J, with 14 bases between. The CDR3 spans 15 residues. The germline V gene encodes CDR1 KGHSH and CDR2 LQKENI. CDR3 DNA sequence: TGTGCCAGCTCACCATTCGGACAGATAAGCGGGGAGCTGTTTTTT. Amino acids: CASSPFGQISGELFF.

The chain uses TRBV5-1 and TRBJ2-1; 10 nucleotides line up with TRBD1. V lost 6 bases, J lost 6 bases, and 9 bases stayed unmatched. Germline V gene lookup returns CDR1 SGHRS and CDR2 YFSETQ. CDR3 length: 15 residues. The CDR3 region is CASTQTGQGFNEQFF. The CDR3, as DNA: TGCGCCAGCACTCAGACGGGACAGGGGTTCAATGAGCAGTTCTTC.